This T cell receptor (beta chain) was identified in a study of blood T cell repertoires in COVID-19. About the research overall: PBMCs, B-cell-depleted T cells, or T cells provided the cDNA or gDNA that made up the material.

Per the study methods: Estimated nucleated cell counts came from reference gene primer amplification. The table came from immunoSEQ multiplex PCR; TCRdb's copy has only in-frame clones and leaves some out. D and trimming come from the DNA, and the V and J calls and clone size come from that table. The profile shows about 80,000 clones, approximately 80% of them singletons. Per the germline V gene, CDR1 is SGHNT and CDR2 is YYREEE (reference sequence). The CDR3 sequence is 13 residues long. V shed 2 bases, J shed 9 bases, and the junction held 4 bases outside the gene matches. This clonotype was sampled from a woman in her seventies with acute or convalescent COVID-19. The chain is built from TRBV5-4 and TRBJ2-1; 8 nucleotides match TRBD1. Sequencing was performed on peripheral blood. CDR3 in amino acids: CASSLQGGSEQFF. CDR3 bases: TGTGCCAGCAGCTTACAGGGGGGTAGTGAGCAGTTCTTC.